This T cell receptor (beta chain) was observed in a study of cytomegalovirus exposure and HLA in healthy donors. Study-level findings and limits: 87-base-pair reads could not separate some V segments, including TRBV6-2 and TRBV6-3.

13 Jbeta primers and 60 Vbeta primers were used for the PCR. Sequenced by immunoSEQ multiplex PCR; TCRdb stores in-frame clones only, minus some. The table includes some 190,000 clones, around 80% detected once. Notes on this clone: Its antigen is undetermined.

The V and J ends lost 3 bases and 0 bases respectively, with 14 bases between them. Germline V lookup: CDR1 MDHEN, CDR2 SYDVKM. The CDR3 sequence is 16 residues long. This sequence joins TRBV28 and TRBJ1-2; the D gene is possibly TRBD1 (5 bases). The clonotype was recovered from a woman in her thirties in good health and CMV-seropositive. Sequencing was performed on PBMCs. The CDR3 is CASSLGSGGPNYGYTF. CDR3 nucleotides: TGTGCCAGCAGTTTGGGGTCCGGGGGACCTAACTATGGCTACACCTTC.